The subject of this entry is one T cell receptor (beta chain). The antigen it recognizes is unknown. Base qualities were left out, and no much larger clone turns up one base away. The sample originates from a study of T cells in Graves' hyperthyroidism and ophthalmopathy (dated by TCRdb to about 2019). Concerning the study at large: TCR V-J signatures able to tell the groups apart were searched for in a discovery cohort of some 97 patients, of whom 40 to 45 had Graves' ophthalmopathy and 57 had stable Graves' hyperthyroidism. The 100 or so discovery patients were randomly split 7:3 into training and test sets. The study also compared thyroid tissue and blood T-cell repertoires from five or six Graves' hyperthyroidism patients. TCR Vbeta CDR3 sequencing of 120 to 150 peripheral blood samples (43 ophthalmopathy, over 70 hyperthyroidism and 17 progressor patients) is reported in the paper. After sampling, hyperthyroidism patients received methimazole starting at 30 mg daily, and ophthalmopathy patients received high-dose intravenous methylprednisolone. Prospective prediction of ophthalmopathy was tested in an independent validation cohort consisting of 18 hyperthyroidism patients and some 17 patients who later progressed to ophthalmopathy.

Paper-wide results and their limitations: Most expanded thyroid clonotypes (frequency above 0.001) were also detected in blood, suggesting blood repertoires may reflect thyroid immune responses. Sample size was not statistically predetermined, and blinding of investigators to group allocation was not performed. A model built on a 13 V-J signature distinguished ophthalmopathy from stable hyperthyroidism, reaching 85% to 90% sensitivity and under 84% specificity in cross-validation and 80%/75% in testing. In validation, progression to ophthalmopathy was predicted by the model with 70.59% sensitivity and roughly 72% specificity, a median of about 6 months before onset.

The TCR beta CDR3 regions were amplified from the RNA transcripts. The first round of RT-PCR for the TCR CDR3 was performed with the HTBI primer set and the Qiagen OneStep RT-PCR kit. Libraries were constructed in a second round of multiplex PCR, after which size selection and purification were carried out. Sequencing of the libraries was done on an Illumina HiSeq2000 using paired-end 100 bp reads. As for how the authors treated the data: SOAPnuke was used to process the raw data, removing reads that contained adapters or uncalled bases, had a mean Phred below 15, or lacked an exact match to the constant primer or identifier. COPE v1.2.5 was used to merge high-quality paired reads, and clonotypes were defined as unique nucleotide sequences. MiTCR v1.1 was used to align clonotypes to the IMGT TRBV, TRBD and TRBJ reference segments. The analysis included only V-J combinations with a frequency above 0.0001, which together covered around 99% of the repertoires. A TCS score was defined as the ratio of F50 (clonal expansion) to E x V (chaos), with BLOSUM62-based TCRdist applied between CDR3 peptides within each V-J. Welch's t-statistics and random forest reduced 500 to 550 V-J features to around 14, which were used in a naive Bayes classifier (R e1071). Thyroid-blood repertoire similarity was quantified with the Morisita-Horn index. TCRdb trimmed the raw reads at Q25, called clones with MiXCR and kept productive beta chains. Each entry is one CDR3 protein sequence, shown with its most common DNA and genes. TCRdb, not the authors, supplied the V and J calls. The sample contains about 660,000 distinct CDR3 sequences, 40% to 55% of them found a single time. In total, the top ten clones hold under 8.5% of the sample.

Any patient with an uncontrolled infection, another autoimmune disease, pregnancy or lactation was excluded. Diagnoses relied on clinical symptoms, serum thyroxine and TRAb, thyroid ultrasound and orbital computed tomography. Total RNA was extracted using Trizol reagent, and RNA quality was assessed on an Agilent 2100 Bioanalyzer. The TCR comes from an adult man with Graves' disease, either hyperthyroidism or ophthalmopathy (not recorded which). The sample comprised peripheral blood or thyroid tissue (not recorded which).

The DNA sequence reads TGTGCCAGCAGCCCCACGGGACAAAAGAGTAACACTGAAGCTTTCTTT. Its protein is CASSPTGQKSNTEAFF. The sequence is built from TRBV13 and TRBJ1-1; TRBD1 might be the D gene, on 6 matching bases. Trimming costs V 5 bases and J 2 bases, and their ends lie 18 bases apart. CDR1 PRHDT and CDR2 FYEKMQ are derived from the germline V gene (reference sequence). Reading from cysteine to phenylalanine, the CDR3 counts 16 amino acids. Of all the DNA, just the CDR3 is kept, 48 bases in frame from base 1.